This T cell receptor (beta chain) was found in a study of T cell responses to AZD1222 COVID-19 vaccine. The study's findings and limits: Epitopes outside B.1.351 and B.1.1.7 mutated regions reportedly drew nearly half of spike TCRs.

Concerning this clone itself: Its specificity is not known.

Profiled with immunoSEQ multiplex PCR; TCRdb holds only in-frame clones, not every one. The data contain roughly 180,000 clones, over 80% of them singletons. The sequences come from peripheral blood, collected on day 0 of AZD1222 vaccination. This TCR derives from an adult in good health.

The CDR3 region has the DNA TGCAGTGCTAGTCGATCCGGAAAACTGTTTTTT. It encodes CSASRSGKLFF. V usage is TRBV20-1 and J usage is TRBJ1-4; D gene ambiguous. Per germline, CDR1 DFQATT and CDR2 SNEGSKA (reference sequence). Trimming took 3 bases from V and 10 from J, leaving 9 bases between them. The CDR3 has 11 residues.